One TCR beta chain is described in this entry. The source of the sample is a study of blood T cell repertoires in COVID-19. The wider study: There were acute and convalescent COVID-19 samples, and they came from the United States, Italy and Spain. The analysed material was cDNA or gDNA that came from T cells, B-cell-depleted T cells, or PBMCs.

This CDR3 is 14 amino acids long. Germline V gives CDR1 SGHRS, CDR2 YFSETQ. After removal of 4 bases from V and 7 bases from J, the junction contained 7 bases not matched to a gene. Authors' methods: Using reference gene primer amplification, nucleated cell counts were estimated. Measured with immunoSEQ multiplex PCR; TCRdb has only the in-frame clones, and not every one. The V and J calls and the clone size are those of that table, but D and trimming were determined from the DNA. This sample has some 150,000 clones, with approximately 86% found just once. This receptor was obtained from a woman in her seventies with acute or convalescent COVID-19. This chain uses TRBV5-1 with TRBJ2-1, with 8 bases identical to TRBD1. Material: peripheral blood. The DNA for the CDR3 is TGCGCCAGCAGCCCCCCCGGGACAGGTAATGAGCAGTTCTTC. Its protein product is CASSPPGTGNEQFF.